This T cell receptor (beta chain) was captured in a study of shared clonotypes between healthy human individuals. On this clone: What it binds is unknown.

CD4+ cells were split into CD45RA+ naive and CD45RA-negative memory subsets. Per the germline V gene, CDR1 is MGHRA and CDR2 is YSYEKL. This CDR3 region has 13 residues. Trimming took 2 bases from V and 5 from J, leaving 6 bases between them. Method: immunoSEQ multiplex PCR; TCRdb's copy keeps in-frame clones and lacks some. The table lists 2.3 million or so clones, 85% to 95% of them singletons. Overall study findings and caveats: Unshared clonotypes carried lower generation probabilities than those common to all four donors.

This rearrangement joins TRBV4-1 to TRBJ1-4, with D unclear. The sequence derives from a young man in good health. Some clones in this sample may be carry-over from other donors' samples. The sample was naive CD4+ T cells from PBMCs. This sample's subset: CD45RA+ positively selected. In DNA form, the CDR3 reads TGCGCCAGCAGCCAATTACTGAATGAAAAACTGTTTTTT. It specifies CASSQLLNEKLFF.